A selection of T cell receptor beta chains follows, all from one sample in a study of cytomegalovirus exposure and HLA in healthy donors. Assay: immunoSEQ multiplex PCR; the TCRdb copy retains only in-frame clones and omits some. This repertoire shows roughly 200,000 clones, approximately 83% found once; its top ten account for around 2.8%. The specimen sequenced was PBMCs. The origin of the receptors is a woman under 30 in good health and CMV-seropositive. The CDR3 runs from the conserved cysteine through the conserved F or W. Fields, in order: V gene, clone size, D gene, J gene, CDR3 DNA, CDR3 protein. The D gene is left open where the match is weak. Size tells how often a clone was seen (once, few, many) or the class of an expanded clone, and some rows leave it out.

>TRBV5-1|.|TRBD1|TRBJ1-1
TGCGCCAGCAGCGCACAGGGGAATGGTGTTGGCTCTGAAGCTTTCTTT
CASSAQGNGVGSEAFF
>TRBV5-1|.|.|TRBJ2-3
TGCGCCAGCAGCGGGGGGTTACCCGTTAGCGGCACAGATACGCAGTATTTT
CASSGGLPVSGTDTQYF
>TRBV4-3|.|TRBD2|TRBJ2-3
TGCGCCAGCAGCCGGGGACTAGCGGGGGGGCTGCGAACGACAGATACGCAGTATTTT
CASSRGLAGGLRTTDTQYF
>TRBV5-1|.|TRBD2|TRBJ2-5
TGCGCCAGCGGACTTGACGGGGGGGCTGGAGAGACCCAGTACTTC
CASGLDGGAGETQYF
>TRBV19|.|.|TRBJ1-6
TGTGCCAGCGGCCTGACAGGCCGCTATAATTCACCCCTCCACTTT
CASGLTGRYNSPLHF
>TRBV27|.|.|TRBJ2-1
TGTGCCAGCAGTTTAGTAACCGGACTGCACTCCTACAATGAGCAGTTCTTC
CASSLVTGLHSYNEQFF
>TRBV27|once|.|TRBJ2-2
TGTGCCGCGGGTACCGGGGAGCTGTTTTTT
CAAGTGELFF
>TRBV7-9|.|TRBD1|TRBJ1-3
TGTGCCAGCAGCGGGCAGACAGGGTTTGGAAACACCATATATTTT
CASSGQTGFGNTIYF
>TRBV12-5|once|.|TRBJ1-6
TGTGCTAGTGGTTTGGTACAAGGGGGGGTTTATTCACCCCTCCACTTT
CASGLVQGGVYSPLHF
>TRBV19|.|TRBD1|TRBJ1-2
TGTGCCAGTAGAGGGACAGGGGGCTATGGCTACACCTTC
CASRGTGGYGYTF
>TRBV19|.|TRBD1|TRBJ2-7
TGTGCCAGTAGTGGCGGGACAGGGGCCCACGAGCAGTACTTC
CASSGGTGAHEQYF
>TRBV11-1|.|TRBD2|TRBJ2-1
TGTGCCAGCAGCCCCCGGACTAGCGGGGCCTACAATGAGCAGTTCTTC
CASSPRTSGAYNEQFF
>TRBV19|.|TRBD2|TRBJ2-7
TGTGCCAGTTCTAGCGGGGGGGCCTACGAGCAGTACTTC
CASSSGGAYEQYF
>TRBV4-1|.|.|TRBJ1-1
TGCGCCAGCAGCCAAGACGGACTTGAAGCTTTCTTT
CASSQDGLEAFF
>TRBV5-4|.|.|TRBJ1-2
TGTGCCAGCAGCTTGGGCATGGGGGGACTTAATTATGGCTACACCTTC
CASSLGMGGLNYGYTF
>TRBV27|.|TRBD1|TRBJ1-2
TGTGCCAGCAGAACCCGGGACAGTGCTCCTAACTATGGCTACACCTTC
CASRTRDSAPNYGYTF
>TRBV4-1|once|TRBD2|TRBJ2-1
TGCGCCAGCAGCCCGGGACTAGCGGGGGGACGAAACAACAATGAGCAGTTCTTC
CASSPGLAGGRNNNEQFF
>TRBV4-1|.|.|TRBJ1-1
TGCGCCAGCAGCCGGGGGGACACTGAAGCTTTCTTT
CASSRGDTEAFF
>TRBV7-2|.|TRBD1|TRBJ2-1
TGTGCCAGCAGCCAGGACAGGGGTTTCAATGAGCAGTTCTTC
CASSQDRGFNEQFF
>TRBV9|.|.|TRBJ1-1
TGTGCCAGCAGCCAGGGTGCTCACACTGAAGCTTTCTTT
CASSQGAHTEAFF
>TRBV5-1|.|.|TRBJ2-3
TGCGCCAGCAGCTTGGGCGGTCGAAGCACAGATACGCAGTATTTT
CASSLGGRSTDTQYF
>TRBV27|.|.|TRBJ2-2
TGTGCCAGCAGTTTGGGGGCAGGCGGGGAGCTGTTTTTT
CASSLGAGGELFF
>TRBV4-1|once|TRBD1|TRBJ1-2
TGCGCCAGCAGCCAAGGACAGGGCTATGGCTACACCTTC
CASSQGQGYGYTF
>TRBV6-5|.|.|TRBJ1-1
TGTGCCAGCAGTTACGCTACTCGGGGGGGCACTGAAGCTTTCTTT
CASSYATRGGTEAFF
>TRBV5-1|.|TRBD1|TRBJ1-1
TGCGCCAGCAGGGACAGGGTAAACACTGAAGCTTTCTTT
CASRDRVNTEAFF
>TRBV7-2|.|.|TRBJ2-2
TGTGCCAGCAGCCGCCAGCTTGCGGGGAACACCGGGGAGCTGTTTTTT
CASSRQLAGNTGELFF
>TRBV7-9|.|.|TRBJ1-6
TGTGCCAGCAGCCTCGGGGTCGGCAGCGACTATAATTCACCCCTCCACTTT
CASSLGVGSDYNSPLHF
>TRBV6-5|few|TRBD1|TRBJ2-2
TGTGCCAGCAGTGACAGGGACACCGGGGAGCTGTTTTTT
CASSDRDTGELFF
>TRBV6-5|.|.|TRBJ2-1
TGTGCCAGCAGCCCGCAGAAAAGCTCCTACAATGAGCAGTTCTTC
CASSPQKSSYNEQFF
>TRBV7-8|.|.|TRBJ1-1
TGTGCCAGCAGCTTACCTCCAGGGACTGAAGCTTTCTTT
CASSLPPGTEAFF
>TRBV7-2|.|.|TRBJ2-4
TGTGCCAGCAGCTCCTTCGACAGGCTAGCCAAAAACATTCAGTACTTC
CASSSFDRLAKNIQYF
>TRBV7-9|.|.|TRBJ2-2
TGTGCCAGCAGCTCCATGGAGCTGTTTTTT
CASSSMELFF
>TRBV19|.|TRBD1|TRBJ1-2
TGTGCCAGTAGCCCGACAGGGGCGGCTAACTATGGCTACACCTTC
CASSPTGAANYGYTF
>TRBV15|.|.|TRBJ1-1
TGTGCCACCCGCCCCGGGGGGGTGAACACTGAAGCTTTCTTT
CATRPGGVNTEAFF
>TRBV7-8|.|TRBD1|TRBJ1-1
TGTGCCAGCAGTCGGGACAGGTCGGCCACTGAAGCTTTCTTT
CASSRDRSATEAFF
>TRBV9|.|.|TRBJ2-7
TGTGCCAGCAGCGTAGGGTCATGGGCCCACTCCTACGAGCAGTACTTC
CASSVGSWAHSYEQYF
>TRBV6-6|once|.|TRBJ1-1
TGTGCCAGCAGTTTTCATCGCTCGGGGGGCACTGAAGCTTTCTTT
CASSFHRSGGTEAFF
>TRBV6-1|.|.|TRBJ2-1
TGTGCCAGCAGCAACCTCCGGTATGAGCAGTTCTTC
CASSNLRYEQFF
>TRBV6-6|.|.|TRBJ1-5
TGTGCCAGCAGAGGAGAGAATCAGCCCCAGCATTTT
CASRGENQPQHF
>TRBV19|.|TRBD1|TRBJ1-1
TGTGCCAGTAGCTCGGGACAGGGGGCCTCAGGGGCTGAAGCTTTCTTT
CASSSGQGASGAEAFF